This T cell receptor (beta chain) was sequenced in a study of cytomegalovirus exposure and HLA in healthy donors. Study in general: Previous work identified roughly 110 million unique TCR beta sequences from about 179 million T cells.

Study results and caveats: A missense variant in DCLRE1C was later tied to TCR beta V- and J-gene trimming. It was taken for granted in presence/absence analyses that sequencing depth across donors was roughly uniform.

This CDR3 region has 14 residues. V was cut by 5 bases and J by 1 base, with 11 bases left in between. The germline gives CDR1 MNHNY, CDR2 SVGAGI (reference sequence). The study ran its PCR with 60 Vbeta and 13 Jbeta primers. The protocol was immunoSEQ multiplex PCR, while the TCRdb copy is restricted to in-frame clones and leaves out a portion. Of over 200,000 clones listed, around four fifths are singletons. Donors in the study were healthy people who gave bone marrow. Notes on this clone: Its antigen is still unknown.

The chain couples TRBV6-6 to TRBJ1-1, with D possibly TRBD1 on 6 matching bases. This receptor was taken from a woman between 40 and 50 years old in good health and CMV-seronegative. Material for sequencing was PBMCs. As DNA, the CDR3 is TGTGCCAGCAGTCCAAGGGGGAAGAACACTGAAGCTTTCTTT. Residues: CASSPRGKNTEAFF.